This TCR beta chain stems from a study of control samples from healthy donors and cancer patients. Generated by immunoSEQ multiplex PCR, the TCRdb table keeps only in-frame clones and is missing some. The repertoire holds 140,000 to 150,000 clones, with about nine tenths as singletons. The sequenced sample was blood. The source of this sequence is a man aged 25-45 years in good health.

Here the CDR3 reads CASSRTGAIYGYTF. The CDR3, as DNA: TGTGCCAGCAGCCGGACAGGGGCAATCTATGGCTACACCTTC. The chain links TRBV6-5 to TRBJ1-2; 9 bases align to TRBD1. CDR3 length equals 14 residues. The germline CDR1 and CDR2 sequences are MNHEY and SVGAGI. V was pared by 6 bases and J by 4 bases, with 6 bases of the junction left unmatched.